These 20 T cell receptor beta chains were sequenced from one sample in a study of PD-1 blockade in classical Hodgkin lymphoma (dated by TCRdb to the early 2020s). Explained via the paper, the time point label denotes: cycle 2 day 1 (C2D1) of nivolumab. Relapse after autologous stem cell transplantation had occurred in all trial patients, and cohorts A, B and C were distinguished by prior brentuximab vedotin exposure. Library method: the immunoSEQ multiplex PCR assay. TCRdb mirrors the immuneACCESS table, restricted to in-frame sequences. Some clones are absent from its copies; in checked studies, under half trace to an unresolved V gene, and the reason for the others is unknown. This sample is represented by 15,000 to 20,000 clones; roughly 82% of them were singletons. The biggest ten clones account for roughly 27% of the sample. This material consisted of peripheral blood mononuclear cells (PBMCs), taken before the second cycle of nivolumab. The origin of the receptors is a human donor with classical Hodgkin lymphoma.

The chain employs TRBV10-3 and TRBJ2-2; maybe TRBD2 (5 bases). The germline CDR1 and CDR2 sequences are ENHRY and SYGVKD. This CDR3 has 13 amino acids. V lost 9 bases and J lost 0, with 8 bases in between. This CDR3 is CAIEDSNTGELFF. The DNA for the CDR3 is TGTGCCATAGAGGACTCGAACACCGGGGAGCTGTTTTTT.

The chain combines TRBV7-9 with TRBJ2-5, with a possible D match to TRBD1 (6 bases). The CDR3 is 16 residues long. V was cut by 2 bases and J by 5 bases, with 18 bases left in between. Germline V gene lookup returns CDR1 SEHNR and CDR2 FQNEAQ (reference sequence). The CDR3 bases are TGTGCCAGCAGCTTAAGTGGGGCACATCAGGGGGAGACCCAGTACTTC. Translation: CASSLSGAHQGETQYF.

The chain combines TRBV2 with TRBJ1-2; D is undetermined. The V gene lost 5 bases and the J gene lost 4 bases, with 20 bases spanning the gap. The CDR3 runs to 16 residues. Germline V gives CDR1 SNHLY, CDR2 FYNNEI. For the CDR3, the DNA is TGTGCCAGCAGTAACCAAGGTGGAAGGTTGAGCTATGGCTACACCTTC. It specifies CASSNQGGRLSYGYTF.

The CDR3 DNA sequence: TGTGCCAGCAGCCCCGGGACTAGCGGCTCCTACGAGCAGTACTTC. Protein: CASSPGTSGSYEQYF. V usage is TRBV11-2 and J usage is TRBJ2-7, with 11 bases matching TRBD2. V gave up 5 bases and J gave up 0 bases; unmatched junction bases: 3. CDR1 and CDR2 (germline): SGHAT, FQNNGV. CDR3 size: 15 residues.

This clone appeared a single time. The CDR3, as DNA: TGCGCCAGCAGCCAATACGCATATGAGGAGACCCAGTACTTC. Protein: CASSQYAYEETQYF. The chain recombines TRBV4-1 with TRBJ2-5; D unclear. The CDR3 is made up of 14 amino acids. CDR1 and CDR2 (germline): MGHRA, YSYEKL. Trimming stripped 2 bases from V and 5 bases from J, with 12 bases between.

This clone appeared a single time. The CDR3 DNA reads TGTGCCAGCAGACCATTGCGGAGGAACACCGGGGAGCTGTTTTTT. This encodes CASRPLRRNTGELFF. The chain is built from TRBV2 and TRBJ2-2, with no clear D. Germline V gene data show CDR1 as SNHLY and CDR2 as FYNNEI. Trimming took 6 bases from V and 1 from J, leaving 12 bases between them. The CDR3 has 15 amino acids.

This chain joins TRBV27 and TRBJ1-2, with D possibly matching TRBD1 (6 bases). V was clipped by 5 bases and J by 4 bases, with 14 bases between them. The germline V gene encodes CDR1 MNHEY and CDR2 SMNVEV (reference sequence). There are 14 residues in the CDR3. CDR3 region: CASSNLQGFYGYTF. The CDR3 coding sequence is TGTGCCAGCAGTAATCTCCAGGGGTTCTATGGCTACACCTTC.

The gene calls are TRBV7-9 and TRBJ2-1; 15 nucleotides align to TRBD2. CDR1 is SEHNR, CDR2 FQNEAQ, per germline (reference sequence). This CDR3 contains 18 residues. The junction had 3 bases not matched to a gene; V was cut back by 3 bases and J by 0 bases. For the CDR3, the DNA is TGTGCCAGCAGCTTTGGACTAGCGGGGGGGAGCTCCTACAATGAGCAGTTCTTC. It translates to CASSFGLAGGSSYNEQFF.

CDR3 nucleotide sequence: TGTGCCAGCAGTTTTCAGAAAAACACTGAAGCTTTCTTT. Residues: CASSFQKNTEAFF. V and J are TRBV6-5 and TRBJ1-1; no definite D call. The CDR3 covers 13 residues. From germline, CDR1 is MNHEY and CDR2 SVGAGI. V dropped 4 bases and J dropped 2 bases, with 8 bases sitting between them.

This clone was seen a handful of times. The chain uses TRBV2 and TRBJ1-3; D is uncertain. Deletions cut 6 bases from V and 0 bases from J, with 3 bases between. The CDR3 length is 12 residues. From germline, CDR1 is SNHLY and CDR2 FYNNEI. The CDR3 reads CASSYSGNTIYF. The CDR3 bases are TGTGCCAGCAGCTACTCTGGAAACACCATATATTTT. The full variable domain, rest sourced from reference TRBV2 and TRBJ1-3, is EPEVTQTPSHQVTQMGQEVILRCVPISNHLYFYWYRQILGQKVEFLVSFYNNEISEKSEIFDDQFSVERPDGSNFTLKIRSTKLEDSAMYFCASSYSGNTIYFGEGSWLTVV.

The gene calls are TRBV6-6 and TRBJ1-5, with 7 bases matching TRBD1. J lost 5 bases, V lost 6 bases, and 10 bases had no gene match. Germline V lookup: CDR1 MNHNY, CDR2 SVGAGI (reference sequence). The CDR3 is 15 residues long. Here the CDR3 DNA reads TGTGCCAGCAGCCTAAATCGCAGGGGGGATCAGCCCCAGCATTTT. It codes for CASSLNRRGDQPQHF.

This chain links TRBV6-5 with TRBJ1-5, with D uncertain. V was pared by 6 bases and J by 3 bases, with 15 bases between. The CDR3 covers 15 residues. Germline CDR1 and CDR2: MNHEY and SVGAGI. The CDR3 protein is CASRKTLVANQPQHF. The DNA for the CDR3 is TGTGCCAGCAGAAAGACCCTCGTAGCCAATCAGCCCCAGCATTTT.

The V and J genes are TRBV2 and TRBJ2-7, with 10 bases aligning to TRBD2. CDR3 size: 14 residues. The V gene end was trimmed by 8 bases and the J gene end by 2 bases; junction bases not matched to a gene: 6. In germline, CDR1 is SNHLY, CDR2 FYNNEI. The CDR3 loop is CASESGGATYEQYF. The DNA for the CDR3 is TGTGCCAGCGAGAGCGGGGGGGCCACCTACGAGCAGTACTTC.

The V gene is TRBV7-6, the J gene TRBJ1-2; no firm D call. The germline V and J ends were trimmed by 5 bases and 4 bases, with 14 bases remaining between them. Germline loops: CDR1 SGHVS, CDR2 FNYEAQ. CDR3 length: 14 amino acids. CDR3 amino acids: CASSHPLPPYGYTF. The CDR3 nucleotides read TGTGCCAGCAGCCACCCCCTACCGCCCTATGGCTACACCTTC. Filled out from reference TRBV7-6 and TRBJ1-2, the complete variable domain reads GAGVSQSPRYKVTKRGQDVALRCDPISGHVSLYWYRQALGQGPEFLTYFNYEAQQDKSGLPNDRFSAERPEGSISTLTIQRTEQRDSAMYRCASSHPLPPYGYTFGSGTRLTVV.

The chain couples TRBV5-4 to TRBJ2-1, with D unclear. Germline lookup yields CDR1 SGHNT and CDR2 YYREEE (reference sequence). With 8 bases removed from V and 1 base from J, the gap between germline ends came to 13 bases. The CDR3 runs 14 residues. In nucleotides, the CDR3 is TGTGCCAGTCAGCCCTGGGGTTCCTACAATGAGCAGTTCTTC. Translating it yields CASQPWGSYNEQFF.

This clone was detected only once. This chain connects TRBV11-3 to TRBJ2-3; D is undetermined. The CDR3 contains 12 residues. With 5 bases removed from V and 4 bases from J, the gap between germline ends came to 7 bases. Per germline, CDR1 SGHNT and CDR2 YENEEA. CDR3 nucleotide sequence: TGTGCCAGCAGCAGAAGTGCAGATACGCAGTATTTT. It encodes CASSRSADTQYF.

CDR3 sequence (DNA): TGCGCCAGCAGCTTGGCAGGGTACGGAAACACCATATATTTT. Translation: CASSLAGYGNTIYF. The genes are TRBV5-1 and TRBJ1-3; tentative D call: TRBD1 (5 bases). Deletions cut 0 bases from V and 4 bases from J, with 8 bases between. The CDR3 spans 14 residues. The germline V gene encodes CDR1 SGHRS and CDR2 YFSETQ. The full variable domain, in which reference TRBV5-1 and TRBJ1-3 provide the parts outside the CDR3, is KAGVTQTPRYLIKTRGQQVTLSCSPISGHRSVSWYQQTPGQGLQFLFEYFSETQRNKGNFPGRFSGRQFSNSRSEMNVSTLELGDSALYLCASSLAGYGNTIYFGEGSWLTVV.

This clone turned up a few times. The V and J genes are TRBV6-1 and TRBJ1-1; unclear D gene. V was cut by 11 bases and J by 0 bases, with 16 bases left in between. Per germline, CDR1 MNHNS and CDR2 SASEGT. The CDR3 extends over 14 amino acids. CDR3 bases: TGTGCCGGGAAGAAGATGGAAGTGAACACTGAAGCTTTCTTT. As protein: CAGKKMEVNTEAFF.

V gene TRBV7-8 combines with J gene TRBJ2-7; D may correspond to TRBD1 or TRBD2 (5 bases each). Germline assignment: CDR1 SGHVS and CDR2 FQNEAQ. This CDR3 has 17 amino acids. With 1 base removed from V and 0 bases from J, the gap between germline ends came to 16 bases. The CDR3, as DNA: TGTGCCAGCAGCTTAGAGGGACCCCTTTTCCTCTCCTACGAGCAGTACTTC. Its translation is CASSLEGPLFLSYEQYF.

The V and J genes are TRBV5-6 and TRBJ2-7; D is possibly TRBD2 (5 bases). The CDR3 spans 14 residues. Trimming cost V 0 bases and J 2 bases, with 9 bases left between them. CDR1 is SGHDT and CDR2 is YYEEEE in the germline V gene. The CDR3 loop is CASSLGLRPYEQYF. CDR3 DNA sequence: TGTGCCAGCAGCTTGGGACTACGGCCCTACGAGCAGTACTTC. Full variable domain (missing parts from reference TRBV5-6 and TRBJ2-7): DAGVTQSPTHLIKTRGQQVTLRCSPKSGHDTVSWYQQALGQGPQFIFQYYEEEERQRGNFPDRFSGHQFPNYSSELNVNALLLGDSALYLCASSLGLRPYEQYFGPGTRLTVT.